This TCR beta chain was observed in a study of CD8+ T cells in alopecia areata. Noted treatment: oral pan-JAK inhibitor, 5-10 mg twice daily. Specimens obtained from alopecia areata patients comprised lesional scalp punch biopsies and peripheral blood. Study findings and constraints: Many expanded lesional clones remained in scalp and blood on tofacitinib. Expanded CD8+ clones among the top 100, and scalp clonality, were significantly decreased by tofacitinib. Affected scalp, especially in alopecia totalis/universalis, had a higher clonality than normal scalp did.

Following extraction, RNA underwent reverse transcription to cDNA, which served as the sequencing template. Sequencing was performed with immunoSEQ multiplex PCR; in TCRdb, only in-frame clones are kept and a portion is missing. The table has 100,000 to 150,000 clones, approximately 60% seen once. Deletions cut 5 bases from V and 10 bases from J, with 15 bases between. CDR3 length: 13 amino acids. Per germline, CDR1 SGHTA and CDR2 FQGNSA. As concerns this clone: Its antigen is currently unknown.

The rearrangement uses TRBV7-2 and TRBJ1-5; D gene uncertain. This receptor was identified in a human donor with alopecia areata. The specimen was CD4+ T cells sorted from blood, collected at week 4, from a patient treated with tofacitinib. CDR3 sequence reads: CASSPTRHLPQHF. The CDR3 region has the DNA TGTGCCAGCAGCCCGACGCGACACCTTCCCCAGCATTTT. Combining the CDR3 with reference TRBV7-2 and TRBJ1-5 gives the whole variable domain GAGVSQSPSNKVTEKGKDVELRCDPISGHTALYWYRQSLGQGLEFLIYFQGNSAPDKSGLPSDRFSAERTGGSVSTLTIQRTQQEDSAVYLCASSPTRHLPQHFGDGTRLSIL.